This TCR beta chain was retrieved from a study of persistence of HIV-infected CD4 T cells. Study-level information: CD4+ T cells responding to CMV or HIV-1 Gag were isolated.

Lysates of CMV-infected fibroblasts at around 10 ug/mL stimulated these cells. CD40L-negative CD69-negative CD45RO-high memory CD4+ T cells were sorted as populations depleted of antigen-responding cells. This was the immunoSEQ version 4 assay in survey mode. The assay was immunoSEQ multiplex PCR, and TCRdb's table has in-frame clones only and misses some. The sample has fewer than 30,000 clones, roughly four fifths seen once; the top ten hold about 4.6%. A remark on this clone: Its matching antigen is unknown.

The TCR sequence derives from an adult man with HIV who was CMV-seropositive. The specimen comprised CD4+ T cells sorted from PBMCs after roughly 18-hour stimulation, sampled from a patient who received antiretroviral therapy.

The chain's CDR3 is CSVVSRINGIEQYF. The CDR3 nucleotides are TGCAGCGTTGTTTCCCGGATAAACGGGATCGAGCAGTACTTC. This chain links TRBV29-1 with TRBJ2-7; TRBD2 is a possible D gene (5 bases). CDR3 length equals 14 residues. The ends were cut back, 4 bases at V and 6 bases at J, with 19 bases in the middle. The germline CDR1 and CDR2 sequences are SQVTM and ANQGSEA.